The 21 T cell receptor beta chains listed next were all sequenced from one sample in a study of OX40 agonist ivuxolimab in advanced cancers. TCRdb's copy holds only in-frame clones and misses some; the assay was immunoSEQ multiplex PCR. The sample includes 40,000 to 45,000 clones, over 75% seen only once; the top ten take over 2.5%. Material: CD4+ or CD8+ T cells sorted from blood, obtained in a trial of the OX40 agonist ivuxolimab. The receptors originated from an adult with an advanced solid tumor such as melanoma, head and neck, liver or kidney cancer.

The chain is built from TRBV11-2 and TRBJ2-7; D perhaps matches TRBD2 (6 bases). V was clipped by 2 bases and J by 6 bases, with 11 bases between them. The CDR3 has 13 amino acids. In germline, CDR1 is SGHAT, CDR2 FQNNGV. CDR3 residues: CASSLLGGIEQYF. The DNA of the CDR3 is TGTGCCAGCAGCTTACTGGGCGGGATCGAGCAGTACTTC. Full variable domain (remainder filled in from reference TRBV11-2 and TRBJ2-7): EAGVAQSPRYKIIEKRQSVAFWCNPISGHATLYWYQQILGQGPKLLIQFQNNGVVDDSQLPKDRFSAERLKGVDSTLKIQPAKLEDSAVYLCASSLLGGIEQYFGPGTRLTVT.

The CDR3 protein is CASSRTSGEETQYF. The CDR3 bases are TGTGCCAGCAGCCGTACTAGCGGGGAAGAGACCCAGTACTTC. The J gene is TRBJ2-5, the V gene TRBV5-4; TRBD2 agrees at 10 bases. Germline assignment: CDR1 SGHNT and CDR2 YYREEE (reference sequence). The CDR3 consists of 14 residues. The V and J ends lost 4 bases and 3 bases, in that order; junction bases with no gene match: 3.

The chain has TRBV5-1 and TRBJ1-1; no reliable D call. The V and J ends lost 0 bases and 1 base respectively, with 7 bases between them. CDR1 SGHRS and CDR2 YFSETQ come from the germline V gene. The CDR3 runs 14 residues. The chain's CDR3 is CASSLEPSNTEAFF. For the CDR3, the DNA is TGCGCCAGCAGCTTGGAACCTTCGAACACTGAAGCTTTCTTT.

The chain carries TRBV5-4 and TRBJ2-1; D may be TRBD1 or TRBD2 (6 bases each). V was clipped by 2 bases and J by 4 bases, with 13 bases between them. The CDR3 has 15 residues. Germline V gene lookup returns CDR1 SGHNT and CDR2 YYREEE (reference sequence). The CDR3 bases are TGTGCCAGCAGCTTCTGGGGGGCGTTATACAATGAGCAGTTCTTC. Translation: CASSFWGALYNEQFF.

J is TRBJ2-5 and V is TRBV5-1; D unresolved. Trimming left V 0 bases short and J 0 bases short, with 6 bases between. This CDR3 region has 14 residues. In germline, CDR1 is SGHRS, CDR2 YFSETQ. The CDR3 sequence: CASSLVQDQETQYF. The CDR3 DNA follows: TGCGCCAGCAGCTTGGTTCAGGACCAAGAGACCCAGTACTTC. Full variable domain (remainder filled in from reference TRBV5-1 and TRBJ2-5): KAGVTQTPRYLIKTRGQQVTLSCSPISGHRSVSWYQQTPGQGLQFLFEYFSETQRNKGNFPGRFSGRQFSNSRSEMNVSTLELGDSALYLCASSLVQDQETQYFGPGTRLLVL.

The chain joins TRBV5-1 to TRBJ1-4; 12 bases are shared with TRBD1. With V trimmed by 3 bases and J by 8 bases, 2 bases remained unmatched. Germline V gene data show CDR1 as SGHRS and CDR2 as YFSETQ. The CDR3 loop spans 14 amino acids. Here the CDR3 reads CASSWDRGREKLFF. CDR3 in DNA: TGCGCCAGCAGCTGGGACAGGGGGCGGGAAAAACTGTTTTTT. Combining the CDR3 with reference TRBV5-1 and TRBJ1-4 gives the whole variable domain KAGVTQTPRYLIKTRGQQVTLSCSPISGHRSVSWYQQTPGQGLQFLFEYFSETQRNKGNFPGRFSGRQFSNSRSEMNVSTLELGDSALYLCASSWDRGREKLFFGSGTQLSVL.

The V and J genes are TRBV7-9 and TRBJ2-2; 7 bases line up with TRBD2. CDR3 length equals 14 residues. V was clipped by 5 bases and J by 5 bases; unmatched bases: 5. The germline CDR1 and CDR2 sequences are SEHNR and FQNEAQ (reference sequence). CDR3 loop: CASSLGGLTGELFF. CDR3 DNA sequence: TGTGCCAGCAGCCTGGGGGGACTAACCGGGGAGCTGTTTTTT.

The J gene is TRBJ2-5, the V gene TRBV7-9; TRBD1 agrees at 8 bases. The J call is in doubt because the DNA end fits TRBJ2-7 better. The germline gives CDR1 SEHNR, CDR2 FQNEAQ (reference sequence). This CDR3 contains 14 residues. CDR3 bases: TGTGCCAGCAGCCAGGGGGCCCCCTCCTACGAGCAGTACTTC. Its translation: CASSQGAPSYEQYF.

The J gene is TRBJ2-7, the V gene TRBV9; 10 bases agree with TRBD2. V lost 3 bases, J lost 4 bases, and 7 bases stayed unmatched. The germline V gene encodes CDR1 SGDLS and CDR2 YYNGEE. The CDR3 length is 15 residues. In DNA form, the CDR3 reads TGTGCCAGCAGCGCCAGCCTAGCGGGAGTATACGAGCAGTACTTC. Translation gives CASSASLAGVYEQYF.

This clone has just a few counts. The genes are TRBV7-2 and TRBJ1-5; TRBD1 agrees at 8 bases. Germline assignment: CDR1 SGHTA and CDR2 FQGNSA. The CDR3 has 15 amino acids. V was clipped by 5 bases and J by 5 bases; unmatched bases: 8. CDR3 bases: TGTGCCAGCAGCCCCGGCCGGACAGGGTATCAGCCCCAGCATTTT. Translating it yields CASSPGRTGYQPQHF.

This chain links TRBV20-1 with TRBJ2-7; no definite D call. The CDR3 has 11 residues. V was cut by 3 bases and J by 6 bases, with 9 bases left in between. Germline V gene lookup returns CDR1 DFQATT and CDR2 SNEGSKA (reference sequence). CDR3 sequence reads: CSARAPREQYF. As DNA, the CDR3 is TGCAGTGCTAGGGCCCCACGCGAGCAGTACTTC.

CDR3 nucleotides: TGTGCCAGCTCACCCCCTGGGCGGGAGGCGAACGAGCAGTACTTC. This encodes CASSPPGREANEQYF. The chain recombines TRBV18 with TRBJ2-7; 8 bases align to TRBD2. V lost 3 bases to trimming and J lost 5 bases; unmatched junction nucleotides: 9. Germline CDR1 is KGHSH and CDR2 is LQKENI. The CDR3 has 15 residues.

The CDR3 DNA reads as TGTGCCAGCAGCTTCCTACTACAGGACCAGTCCTACAATGAGCAGTTCTTC. Encoded protein: CASSFLLQDQSYNEQFF. The chain uses TRBV11-2 and TRBJ2-1; tentatively, D is TRBD1 (5 bases). Germline V gene lookup returns CDR1 SGHAT and CDR2 FQNNGV. V gave up 3 bases and J gave up 1 base, with 16 bases separating them. CDR3 size: 17 residues.

This sequence joins TRBV6-5 and TRBJ2-7; D is unresolved. Germline values: CDR1 MNHEY, CDR2 SVGAGI. The CDR3 sequence is 15 residues long. V was shortened by 0 bases and J by 2 bases, with 11 bases between the two germline ends. The CDR3 DNA reads as TGTGCCAGCAGTTACTCGAACGTGAGAACCTACGAGCAGTACTTC. This translates into CASSYSNVRTYEQYF.

The table lists this clone with a few counts. This chain links TRBV27 with TRBJ1-2, with a tentative D call TRBD1 (6 bases). Germline CDR1 reads MNHEY; CDR2 reads SMNVEV (reference sequence). CDR3 length equals 13 residues. Trimming left V 10 bases short and J 7 bases short, with 19 bases between. The CDR3 sequence: CAIGAGASSGYTF. In DNA, the CDR3 is TGTGCCATTGGGGCAGGGGCAAGTAGTGGCTACACCTTC.

This clone was recorded only once. The chain uses TRBV10-2 and TRBJ1-6; D not certain. Germline loops: CDR1 WSHSY, CDR2 SAAADI. V was pared by 4 bases and J by 9 bases, with 10 bases between. There are 13 residues in the CDR3. The CDR3 here is CASSGNRRSPLHF. CDR3 coding DNA: TGCGCCAGCAGTGGTAATCGCCGTTCACCCCTCCACTTT.

There are a few counts of this clone. The chain employs TRBV5-1 and TRBJ2-3; no reliable D call. The CDR3 consists of 16 residues. Trimming stripped 3 bases from V and 1 base from J, with 15 bases between. The germline V gene has CDR1 SGHRS and CDR2 YFSETQ. The CDR3 loop reads CASSSTAADGTDTQYF. As DNA, the CDR3 is TGCGCCAGCAGCTCCACTGCCGCGGATGGCACAGATACGCAGTATTTT.

The V call is TRBV7-3, the J call TRBJ2-7; tentative D call: TRBD1 (5 bases). The V gene's germline CDR1 is SGHTA and CDR2 FQGTGA. The V end was cut by 6 bases, the J end by 2 bases, with 23 bases between. This CDR3 contains 17 residues. CDR3 protein: CASRYGIFWTPTYEQYV. CDR3 bases: TGTGCCAGCAGATATGGAATTTTCTGGACACCCACCTACGAGCAGTACGTC.

This sequence joins TRBV10-3 and TRBJ1-1; D is possibly TRBD1 (5 bases). Germline-derived CDR1 and CDR2 are ENHRY and SYGVKD. This CDR3 has 14 residues. Trimming stripped 6 bases from V and 0 bases from J, with 11 bases between. The CDR3 here is CAISPTAVNTEAFF. CDR3 DNA sequence: TGTGCCATCAGCCCGACAGCCGTGAACACTGAAGCTTTCTTT.

The chain carries TRBV29-1 and TRBJ2-1; D is tentatively TRBD1 or TRBD2 (5 bases each). The germline gives CDR1 SQVTM, CDR2 ANQGSEA. The CDR3 runs 12 residues. The V end was cut by 7 bases, the J end by 0 bases, with 7 bases between. CDR3 loop: CSGGVSYNEQFF. CDR3 sequence (DNA): TGCAGCGGAGGGGTCTCCTACAATGAGCAGTTCTTC.

This sequence joins TRBV2 and TRBJ1-5; maybe TRBD1 (5 bases). CDR1 is SNHLY and CDR2 is FYNNEI in the germline V gene. This CDR3 has 14 residues. The ends were cut back, 3 bases at V and 6 bases at J, with 12 bases in the middle. This CDR3 is CASSEGREGQPQHF. CDR3 bases: TGTGCCAGCAGTGAGGGACGGGAAGGTCAGCCCCAGCATTTT.